What follows are 32 T cell receptor beta chains derived from one specimen sequenced in a study of glioma-infiltrating T cells (dated by TCRdb to about 2016). Sequencing relied on an Illumina MiSeq. The iRepertoire nested amplicon-rescue multiplex PCR (arm-PCR) platform was used to amplify TCR alpha and beta CDR3 regions from RNA. TCRdb reanalyzed the raw reads on its own, using fastp at Q25 for trimming and MiXCR for clone calling, and kept in-frame beta chains. For every CDR3 protein sequence, its rows merge into one entry that carries the most common genes and DNA. This sample lists 300,000 to 400,000 distinct CDR3 sequences; 41% were detected once. The top ten clonotypes cover 9.5% to 15% of the sample. Input material: glioma tissue, nonneoplastic brain tissue, or PBMCs (not recorded which). The receptors come from a human donor with low-grade glioma or glioblastoma, undergoing nonglioma brain surgery, or in good health (not recorded which).

This chain joins TRBV4-1 and TRBJ2-1; 12 bases are shared with TRBD2. V lost 1 base to trimming and J lost 11 bases; unmatched junction nucleotides: 6. The germline V gene encodes CDR1 MGHRA and CDR2 YSYEKL. This CDR3 region has 15 residues. CDR3 loop: CASSQVLAGGYKQFF. CDR3 nucleotide sequence: TGCGCCAGCAGCCAAGTACTAGCGGGAGGATATAAGCAGTTCTTC.

The chain employs TRBV4-3 and TRBJ2-1, with D unclear. CDR1 is LGHNA, CDR2 YSLEER, per germline. This CDR3 has 16 residues. V was cut by 4 bases and J by 2 bases, with 15 bases left in between. The CDR3 loop reads CASSPEWSPPYNEQFF. Here the CDR3 DNA reads TGCGCCAGCAGCCCTGAGTGGAGCCCACCCTACAATGAGCAGTTCTTC.

The chain couples TRBV7-3 to TRBJ2-3; 8 bases match TRBD2. This CDR3 is built from 16 residues. Germline V gene sequence: CDR1 SGHTA, CDR2 FQGTGA. V shed 1 base and J 3 bases; nucleotides not matched to a gene: 6. The CDR3 region is CASSLIGGGRTDTQYF. As DNA, the CDR3 is TGTGCCAGCAGCTTAATCGGGGGCGGGAGGACAGATACGCAGTATTTT.

V usage is TRBV28 and J usage is TRBJ1-5, with D possibly matching TRBD1 (5 bases). Germline V gene data show CDR1 as MDHEN and CDR2 as SYDVKM. The CDR3 is 14 amino acids. The V end lost 6 bases, the J end lost 6 bases, and 15 bases lay between the germline ends. As DNA, the CDR3 is TGTGCCAGCAGCTTTATGGGGCAGGGTCAGCCCCAGCATTTT. This encodes CASSFMGQGQPQHF.

This rearrangement joins TRBV20-1 to TRBJ2-3; the match to TRBD1 covers 7 bases. J was trimmed by 5 bases and V by 5 bases; bases with no gene match: 13. The CDR3 consists of 15 residues. The germline gives CDR1 DFQATT, CDR2 SNEGSKA (reference sequence). Here the CDR3 reads CSAAPHRGRRDTQYF. CDR3 sequence (DNA): TGCAGTGCTGCCCCCCACAGGGGACGCAGAGATACGCAGTATTTT.

A remark on this clonotype: Since a much larger clone is just one base distant, this may be a read error. The V call is TRBV6-2 or TRBV6-3, the J call TRBJ2-3; 9 nucleotides match TRBD1. The CDR3 loop spans 15 amino acids. Germline trimming cut 2 bases from V and 3 bases from J; bases unmatched to any gene: 3. CDR1 is MNHEY and CDR2 is SVGEGT in the germline V gene. CDR3 in DNA: TGTGCCAGCAGTTACCGGGACAGGGAGACAGATACGCAGTATTTT. Protein: CASSYRDRETDTQYF.

Turning to this clonotype: With a much larger clone just one base away, this may be a read error. The chain carries TRBV6-2 or TRBV6-3 and TRBJ2-7; D is unclear. This CDR3 has 14 residues. Trimming took 5 bases from V and 2 from J, leaving 13 bases between them. Germline V lookup: CDR1 MNHEY, CDR2 SVGEGT. DNA of the CDR3: TGTGCCAGCAGTGCACTACGAAGAACCTACGAGCAGTACTTC. It is translated as CASSALRRTYEQYF.

This clonotype appeared a few times. The chain couples TRBV3-1 to TRBJ1-1, with TRBD1 as a possible D gene (5 bases). The CDR3 sequence is 15 residues long. The ends were cut back, 4 bases at V and 1 base at J, with 13 bases in the middle. Germline loops: CDR1 LGHDT, CDR2 YNNKEL (reference sequence). This chain's CDR3 is CASSPTVGGNTEAFF. Here the CDR3 DNA reads TGTGCCAGCAGCCCCACCGTGGGGGGGAACACTGAAGCTTTCTTT.

This clonotype was picked up a small number of times. The chain links TRBV7-2 to TRBJ2-7; 7 positions match TRBD1. The germline V gene encodes CDR1 SGHTA and CDR2 FQGNSA. Trimming cost V 4 bases and J 2 bases; bases outside gene matches: 8. There are 15 residues in the CDR3. The DNA for the CDR3 is TGTGCCAGCAGCTCTGACAGGGACAGAACCTACGAGCAGTACTTC. Its translation: CASSSDRDRTYEQYF.

This clonotype turned up a few times. The chain employs TRBV28 and TRBJ1-2; tentative D call: TRBD1 (6 bases). This CDR3 has 14 amino acids. The germline V and J ends were trimmed by 6 bases and 4 bases, with 15 bases remaining between them. CDR1 and CDR2 from the germline V gene are MDHEN and SYDVKM. The CDR3 nucleotides are TGTGCCAGCAGCGACCGGACAGTGACCTATGGCTACACCTTC. This translates into CASSDRTVTYGYTF.

About this clonotype: Germline and junction disagree at one end, which may indicate a read error. This chain links TRBV28 with TRBJ1-5, with no clear D. The CDR3 has 13 residues. CDR1 MDHEN and CDR2 SYDVKM come from the germline V gene. The CDR3 spells CASSLYWNQSQHF. CDR3 DNA: TGTGCCAGCAGTTTATATTGGAATCAGTCCCAGCATTTT.

This clonotype has at least ten counts. V gene TRBV4-2 combines with J gene TRBJ1-2; TRBD1 might be the D (5 bases). Trimming removed 0 bases at V and 3 bases at J, with 14 bases between. Germline values: CDR1 LGHNA, CDR2 YNFKEQ. CDR3 size: 16 residues. The CDR3 reads CASSQDVQGSYYGYTF. The DNA for the CDR3 is TGTGCCAGCAGCCAAGATGTCCAGGGATCCTACTATGGCTACACCTTC.

In regard to this clonotype: A read error may account for a junction end that differs from germline. The CDR3 loop is CGASTGGLRGFQFF. CDR3 bases: TGCGGTGCTAGTACGGGAGGCCTCCGCGGCTTCCAGTTCTTC. The V gene is TRBV20-1, the J gene TRBJ2-1; the match to TRBD2 covers 7 bases. From germline, CDR1 is DFQATT and CDR2 SNEGSKA (reference sequence). The CDR3 loop spans 14 amino acids.

Turning to this clonotype: A junction boundary mismatches the germline segment, possibly from a read error. The genes are TRBV20-1 and TRBJ2-7, with D unresolved. The germline V gene has CDR1 DFQATT and CDR2 SNEGSKA (reference sequence). The CDR3 is made up of 15 amino acids. DNA of the CDR3: TGCGGTGCTAGACCCCTACGGCTCGGCTCCTACGAGCAGTACTTC. Protein: CGARPLRLGSYEQYF.

This clonotype was counted at least ten times. The chain employs TRBV6-6 and TRBJ2-1, with D hard to call. Looked up from germline, CDR1 is MNHNY and CDR2 is SVGAGI (reference sequence). V was pared by 2 bases and J by 3 bases, with 8 bases between. The CDR3 has 14 residues. Here the CDR3 reads CASSYAINYNEQFF. For the CDR3, the DNA is TGTGCCAGCAGTTACGCGATTAACTACAATGAGCAGTTCTTC.

This clonotype was seen a single time. A read error may be the cause here, since a much bigger clone is one base away. V and J are TRBV28 and TRBJ2-1; 7 nucleotides line up with TRBD1. This CDR3 spans 14 amino acids. Per germline, CDR1 MDHEN and CDR2 SYDVKM. CDR3 amino acids: CASSWDSPYNKQFF. The CDR3 nucleotides are TGTGCCAGCAGTTGGGACAGCCCCTACAATAAGCAGTTCTTC.

The sample holds a few counts of this clonotype. The chain combines TRBV7-2 with TRBJ2-3, with TRBD2 identical over 8 bases. The CDR3 runs 16 residues. Germline-derived CDR1 and CDR2 are SGHTA and FQGNSA. Trimming took 6 bases from V and 5 from J; bases not matched to a gene: 13. CDR3: CASSFATSGRVDTQYF. CDR3 DNA: TGTGCCAGCAGTTTCGCAACGAGCGGGAGAGTAGATACGCAGTATTTT.

The rearrangement joins TRBV6-5 to TRBJ2-7; 8 nucleotides align to TRBD1. The V gene end was trimmed by 4 bases and the J gene end by 3 bases; junction bases not matched to a gene: 11. In germline, CDR1 is MNHEY, CDR2 SVGAGI. The length of the CDR3 is 16 residues. Here the CDR3 reads CASSFDRGVDLYEQYF. The DNA for the CDR3 is TGTGCCAGCAGTTTCGACAGGGGCGTCGACCTCTACGAGCAGTACTTC.

This rearrangement joins TRBV7-9 to TRBJ2-1; 10 positions match TRBD2. Per the germline V gene, CDR1 is SEHNR and CDR2 is FQNEAQ (reference sequence). V dropped 4 bases and J dropped 4; count of bases not matched to a gene: 4. The CDR3 runs 15 residues. The CDR3 loop is CASSSAGGGYNEQFF. CDR3 coding DNA: TGTGCCAGCAGCTCAGCGGGAGGGGGATACAATGAGCAGTTCTTC.

This chain connects TRBV4-3 to TRBJ2-3; D is unresolved. Trimming pared 0 bases from V and 1 base from J, leaving 11 bases between. Looked up from germline, CDR1 is LGHNA and CDR2 is YSLEER. CDR3 length: 16 residues. This chain's CDR3 is CASSQELRRGTDTQYF. Written as DNA, the CDR3 is TGCGCCAGCAGCCAAGAACTTCGACGAGGCACAGATACGCAGTATTTT.

J is TRBJ1-2 and V is TRBV14; D perhaps matches TRBD1 (5 bases). V was shortened by 4 bases and J by 2 bases, with 14 bases between the two germline ends. CDR1 and CDR2 (germline): SGHDN, FVKESK. This CDR3 is built from 15 residues. Here the CDR3 reads CASSRLGGTNYGYTF. DNA of the CDR3: TGTGCCAGCAGCCGTCTCGGGGGGACCAACTATGGCTACACCTTC. Combining the CDR3 with reference TRBV14 and TRBJ1-2 gives the whole variable domain EAGVTQFPSHSVIEKGQTVTLRCDPISGHDNLYWYRRVMGKEIKFLLHFVKESKQDESGMPNNRFLAERTGGTYSTLKVQPAELEDSGVYFCASSRLGGTNYGYTFGSGTRLTVV.

This clonotype was counted only a few times. V is TRBV7-2 and J is TRBJ2-7; D remains unclear. CDR3 size: 16 residues. Germline V CDR1 and CDR2: SGHTA, FQGNSA. Trimming pared 5 bases from V and 4 bases from J, leaving 21 bases between. CDR3 bases: TGTGCCAGCAGCCCTCGAGGAATTAGGCCGGAATACGAGCAGTACTTC. Translating gives CASSPRGIRPEYEQYF.

V usage is TRBV6-1 and J usage is TRBJ2-5, with D perhaps matching TRBD1 (5 bases). The CDR3 sequence is 14 residues long. Germline V CDR1 and CDR2: MNHNS, SASEGT. The V and J ends lost 5 bases and 5 bases respectively, with 15 bases between them. The CDR3 loop is CASSTRQNGETQYF. The CDR3 bases are TGTGCCAGCAGTACGCGACAGAATGGGGAGACCCAGTACTTC.

The chain links TRBV24-1 to TRBJ1-5; the D gene is possibly TRBD1 (6 bases). Germline V gives CDR1 KGHDR, CDR2 SFDVKD. CDR3 length equals 20 residues. Between the trimmed V and J ends, which lost 5 bases and 7 bases, there was a span of 32 bases. DNA of the CDR3: TGTGCCACCAGTGTGCTCCTCTTGGTAGCGCCTTACAGGGTAGAGCAGCCCCAGCATTTT. Translation gives CATSVLLLVAPYRVEQPQHF.

This clonotype was counted only a few times. This sequence may be a read error, since a much larger clone differs from it by one base. The CDR3 coding sequence is TGTGCCAGCAGTTTTGGCAGGGGACATCAGCCCCAGCGTTTT. The encoded protein is CASSFGRGHQPQRF. The chain uses TRBV27 and TRBJ1-5, with a weak D call TRBD1 (6 bases). The germline V gene has CDR1 MNHEY and CDR2 SMNVEV (reference sequence). The length of the CDR3 is 14 residues.

The V gene is TRBV7-6, the J gene TRBJ2-7; possibly TRBD2 for D (5 bases). The CDR3 is 16 residues long. Trimming removed 2 bases at V and 0 bases at J, with 14 bases between. Germline assignment: CDR1 SGHVS and CDR2 FNYEAQ. In DNA form, the CDR3 reads TGTGCCAGCAGCTTATTTTCCGGGAATACCTCCTACGAGCAGTACTTC. It encodes CASSLFSGNTSYEQYF. The full variable domain, rest sourced from reference TRBV7-6 and TRBJ2-7, is GAGVSQSPRYKVTKRGQDVALRCDPISGHVSLYWYRQALGQGPEFLTYFNYEAQQDKSGLPNDRFSAERPEGSISTLTIQRTEQRDSAMYRCASSLFSGNTSYEQYFGPGTRLTVT.

The chain couples TRBV20-1 to TRBJ2-7; D may be TRBD1 (5 bases). Trimming took off 0 bases at V and 2 bases at J, with 11 bases between the two ends. CDR3 length: 14 residues. CDR1 is DFQATT, CDR2 SNEGSKA, per germline (reference sequence). Here the CDR3 reads CSARDLRAAYEQYF. CDR3 sequence (DNA): TGCAGTGCTAGAGATCTCAGGGCGGCCTACGAGCAGTACTTC.

CDR3: CATSPSGRNTGELFF. The CDR3 nucleotides are TGTGCCACCTCGCCGAGCGGTCGGAACACCGGGGAGCTGTTTTTT. The J gene is TRBJ2-2, the V gene TRBV24-1; D may be TRBD2 (5 bases). The germline CDR1 and CDR2 sequences are KGHDR and SFDVKD. This CDR3 is 15 amino acids long. The ends were cut back, 9 bases at V and 1 base at J, with 14 bases in the middle.

About this clonotype itself: A read error may produce the germline difference seen at one junction end. The chain uses TRBV6-2 or TRBV6-3 and TRBJ2-4; possibly TRBD2 for D (6 bases). The CDR3 extends over 15 amino acids. Germline CDR1 and CDR2: MNHEY and SVGEGT. The CDR3, as DNA: TGTGCCAGCAGCCAAGTCGGGGGTATTAAAAACATTAAGTACTTC. Translated: CASSQVGGIKNIKYF.

The table lists this clonotype with a few counts. V gene TRBV10-2 combines with J gene TRBJ2-1, with D possibly being TRBD1 (5 bases). Trimming left V 6 bases short and J 8 bases short, with 11 bases between. Germline-derived CDR1 and CDR2 are WSHSY and SAAADI. The length of the CDR3 is 12 residues. Here the CDR3 reads CASRPDIYEQFF. In DNA form, the CDR3 reads TGCGCCAGCAGACCGGACATTTATGAGCAGTTCTTC.

This clonotype was recorded a few times. This chain joins TRBV10-3 and TRBJ1-1, with 9 bases aligning to TRBD1. The V gene end was trimmed by 6 bases and the J gene end by 7 bases; junction bases not matched to a gene: 9. The CDR3 is 14 residues long. Germline V CDR1 and CDR2: ENHRY, SYGVKD. CDR3: CAIRLGQGYGEAFF. DNA of the CDR3: TGTGCCATCAGATTAGGACAGGGGTATGGTGAAGCTTTCTTT.

This clonotype was counted between two and nine times. The chain is built from TRBV20-1 and TRBJ2-1; D perhaps matches TRBD1 (6 bases). Trimming left V 6 bases short and J 7 bases short, with 19 bases between. This CDR3 spans 14 amino acids. Germline V gene sequence: CDR1 DFQATT, CDR2 SNEGSKA (reference sequence). The CDR3 spells CSAFRDTVKNEQFF. The CDR3 DNA is TGCAGTGCCTTCCGGGACACGGTAAAGAATGAGCAGTTCTTC.